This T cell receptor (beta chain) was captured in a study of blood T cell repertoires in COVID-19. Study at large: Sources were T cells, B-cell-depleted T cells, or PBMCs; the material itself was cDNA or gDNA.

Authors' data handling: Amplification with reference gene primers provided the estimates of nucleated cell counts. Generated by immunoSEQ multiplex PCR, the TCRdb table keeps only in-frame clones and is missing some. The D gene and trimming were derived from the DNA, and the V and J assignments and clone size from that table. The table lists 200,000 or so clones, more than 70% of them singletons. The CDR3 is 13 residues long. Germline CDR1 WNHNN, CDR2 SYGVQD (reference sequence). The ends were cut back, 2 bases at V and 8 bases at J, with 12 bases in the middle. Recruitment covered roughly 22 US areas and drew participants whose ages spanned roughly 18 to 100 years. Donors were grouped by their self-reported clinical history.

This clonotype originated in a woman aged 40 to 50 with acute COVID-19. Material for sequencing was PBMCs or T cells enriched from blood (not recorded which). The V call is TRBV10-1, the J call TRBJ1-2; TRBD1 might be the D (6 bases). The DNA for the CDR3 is TGCGCCAGCAGTGAGAACAGGGCCACGGGCTACACCTTC. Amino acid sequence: CASSENRATGYTF.